One and the same sample provided the 14 T cell receptor beta chains below, sequenced in a study of T cells in Graves' hyperthyroidism and ophthalmopathy. RNA transcripts yielded amplified TCR beta CDR3 regions. The primer set for the first-round RT-PCR of the TCR CDR3 was HTBI. TCRdb ran MiXCR on the multiplex PCR reads and lists one entry per CDR3 protein. The data hold about 500,000 distinct CDR3 sequences, with 40% to 55% observed a single time. The sequencing input was peripheral blood or thyroid tissue (not recorded which). Receptors originate from an adult woman with Graves' disease, either hyperthyroidism or ophthalmopathy (not recorded which).

This clonotype was seen ten or more times. V usage is TRBV6-5 and J usage is TRBJ1-1; D unresolved. V gave up 6 bases and J gave up 1 base, with 15 bases separating them. This CDR3 is built from 15 residues. The germline V gene encodes CDR1 MNHEY and CDR2 SVGAGI. CDR3 protein: CASRPRATSNTEAFF. As DNA, the CDR3 is TGTGCCAGCAGGCCCCGGGCCACTTCGAACACTGAAGCTTTCTTT.

This chain connects TRBV10-3 to TRBJ2-6; 12 bases match TRBD1. V dropped 6 bases and J dropped 2; count of bases not matched to a gene: 5. Germline V CDR1 and CDR2: ENHRY, SYGVKD. The CDR3 sequence is 17 residues long. This CDR3 is CAIRGQGAGTGANVLTF. In DNA form, the CDR3 reads TGTGCCATCAGGGGACAGGGGGCGGGCACTGGGGCCAACGTCCTGACTTTC.

This clonotype occurred once. This chain connects TRBV20-1 to TRBJ1-5, with D uncertain. Germline V gives CDR1 DFQATT, CDR2 SNEGSKA (reference sequence). The CDR3 loop spans 9 amino acids. The CDR3 region is CSPGQPQHF. CDR3 nucleotide sequence: TGCAGCCCGGGACAGCCCCAGCATTTT.

J is TRBJ2-2 and V is TRBV6-2 or TRBV6-3, with D perhaps given as TRBD1 or TRBD2 (6 bases each). The germline V gene has CDR1 MNHEY and CDR2 SVGEGT. The CDR3 extends over 17 amino acids. Trimming took 0 bases from V and 5 from J, leaving 16 bases between them. The CDR3 coding sequence is TGTGCCAGCAGTTACTCGAACGGGGGCGAAAAGACCGGGGAGCTGTTTTTT. It encodes CASSYSNGGEKTGELFF.

This clonotype was seen at least ten times. The rearrangement joins TRBV20-1 to TRBJ2-7; 7 nucleotides match TRBD1. The germline CDR1 and CDR2 sequences are DFQATT and SNEGSKA (reference sequence). The length of the CDR3 is 13 residues. The V gene end was trimmed by 4 bases and the J gene end by 12 bases; junction bases not matched to a gene: 15. The CDR3 coding sequence is TGCAGTGCTATCCGAAACCCCCAGGACAGGTTGTACTTC. Translated: CSAIRNPQDRLYF.

The gene calls are TRBV7-2 and TRBJ1-4; a weak D match, TRBD1 (5 bases). There are 13 residues in the CDR3. Germline CDR1 and CDR2: SGHTA and FQGNSA. Trimming shortened V by 2 bases and J by 6 bases, and 7 bases separated the two germline ends. CDR3 sequence reads: CASSLWGDEKLFF. DNA of the CDR3: TGTGCCAGCAGCTTATGGGGGGATGAAAAACTGTTTTTT.

This clonotype appeared a few times. This chain joins TRBV10-1 and TRBJ2-5; a weak D match, TRBD1 (6 bases). Germline CDR1 reads WNHNN; CDR2 reads SYGVQD (reference sequence). The CDR3 loop spans 15 amino acids. The V end was cut by 0 bases, the J end by 5 bases, with 13 bases between. CDR3 coding DNA: TGCGCCAGCAGTGAGTCGAATATCAGGGGTGAGACCCAGTACTTC. It yields the protein CASSESNIRGETQYF.

This clonotype was observed at least ten times. Here the CDR3 reads CASSLGGGSAYGYTF. CDR3 DNA: TGCGCCAGCAGCTTGGGTGGGGGGTCGGCCTATGGCTACACCTTC. This chain uses TRBV5-1 with TRBJ1-2; D is perhaps TRBD1 (5 bases). This CDR3 is built from 15 residues. Germline V gene data show CDR1 as SGHRS and CDR2 as YFSETQ. Trimming left V 0 bases short and J 4 bases short, with 13 bases between.

The V call is TRBV2, the J call TRBJ1-1; D is perhaps TRBD1 (6 bases). CDR1 and CDR2 from the germline V gene are SNHLY and FYNNEI. The CDR3 is made up of 12 amino acids. V lost 5 bases and J 6 bases, leaving 10 bases between the germline ends. DNA of the CDR3: TGTGCCAGCAGTATGGGACACGCTGAAGCTTTCTTT. Encoded protein: CASSMGHAEAFF.

Many counts were recorded for this clonotype. The V and J genes are TRBV13 and TRBJ2-5; possible D gene TRBD1, 6 bases. Between the trimmed V and J ends, which lost 5 bases and 4 bases, there was a span of 14 bases. The CDR3 consists of 14 residues. From germline, CDR1 is PRHDT and CDR2 FYEKMQ (reference sequence). CDR3 protein: CASSTRDIGETQYF. CDR3 nucleotide sequence: TGTGCCAGCAGCACACGGGACATCGGAGAGACCCAGTACTTC.

The chain carries TRBV7-9 and TRBJ2-1; the D gene is possibly TRBD2 (6 bases). Trimming shortened V by 1 base and J by 2 bases, and 15 bases separated the two germline ends. This CDR3 is 17 amino acids long. From germline, CDR1 is SEHNR and CDR2 FQNEAQ (reference sequence). The CDR3 reads CASSLGRAGWTYNEQFF. Written as DNA, the CDR3 is TGTGCCAGCAGCTTAGGGCGGGCGGGATGGACCTACAATGAGCAGTTCTTC.

In its sample, this clonotype was seen a few times. The rearrangement joins TRBV4-1 to TRBJ2-5; weak D call: TRBD2 (5 bases). The V gene's germline CDR1 is MGHRA and CDR2 YSYEKL. V was pared by 1 base and J by 5 bases, with 23 bases between. The CDR3 is 18 residues long. This CDR3 is CASSQGFSSGTTGETQYF. The CDR3 coding sequence is TGCGCCAGCAGCCAAGGTTTTTCTTCGGGAACTACTGGGGAGACCCAGTACTTC.

This clonotype was seen repeatedly, ten times or more. V and J are TRBV4-1 and TRBJ1-6; no clear D. The germline V and J ends were trimmed by 2 bases and 7 bases, with 12 bases remaining between them. The CDR3 extends over 15 amino acids. Germline CDR1 MGHRA, CDR2 YSYEKL. CDR3 sequence: CASSQRMRGNSPLHF. CDR3 DNA: TGCGCCAGCAGCCAACGGATGCGAGGGAATTCACCCCTCCACTTT.

The V gene is TRBV24-1, the J gene TRBJ1-4, with a tentative D call TRBD1 (5 bases). Germline CDR1 and CDR2: KGHDR and SFDVKD. The CDR3 has 15 residues. Trimming removed 7 bases at V and 1 base at J, with 12 bases between. As DNA, the CDR3 is TGTGCCACCAGACATAACAGGCGAACTAATGAAAAACTGTTTTTT. Its protein product is CATRHNRRTNEKLFF.